The 24 T cell receptor beta chains reported below all come from one sample, sequenced in a study of blood T cell repertoires in COVID-19. Measured with immunoSEQ multiplex PCR; TCRdb has only the in-frame clones, and not every one. The table lists more than 45,000 clones, more than 75% of them singletons, with roughly 15% in the top ten. Sequencing was carried out using peripheral blood. The source of these receptors is a man aged 70-80 years with acute or convalescent COVID-19.

The chain is built from TRBV7-9 and TRBJ2-1; D is possibly TRBD1 (7 bases). There are 15 residues in the CDR3. Germline V gives CDR1 SEHNR, CDR2 FQNEAQ (reference sequence). V was trimmed by 5 bases and J by 3 bases, leaving 14 bases between them. The CDR3 nucleotides read TGTGCCAGCAGCCCTCAGGGGGGAGGCTACAATGAGCAGTTCTTC. Its translation is CASSPQGGGYNEQFF.

The V gene is TRBV7-8, the J gene TRBJ2-1; 8 nucleotides match TRBD2. With V trimmed by 8 bases and J by 5 bases, 17 bases remained unmatched. CDR1 is SGHVS, CDR2 FQNEAQ, per germline. The CDR3 contains 17 residues. The CDR3 nucleotides are TGTGCCAGCGGTCGCTTCTCAGGGGTCGGGAGGGACAATGAGCAGTTCTTC. Its protein is CASGRFSGVGRDNEQFF. Filled out from reference TRBV7-8 and TRBJ2-1, the complete variable domain reads GAGVSQSPRYKVAKRGQDVALRCDPISGHVSLFWYQQALGQGPEFLTYFQNEAQLDKSGLPSDRFFAERPEGSVSTLKIQRTQQEDSAVYLCASGRFSGVGRDNEQFFGPGTRLTVL.

The chain employs TRBV19 and TRBJ1-4; 12 bases are a match to TRBD1. The CDR3 sequence is 19 residues long. The germline gives CDR1 LNHDA, CDR2 SQIVND (reference sequence). V dropped 5 bases and J dropped 4; count of bases not matched to a gene: 14. CDR3 sequence reads: CASSSTSGTGGDDNEKLFF. CDR3 bases: TGTGCCAGTAGTTCCACCTCCGGGACAGGGGGCGATGATAATGAAAAACTGTTTTTT.

This chain links TRBV28 with TRBJ2-7; 10 bases match TRBD2. The germline V gene encodes CDR1 MDHEN and CDR2 SYDVKM. The CDR3 loop spans 15 amino acids. The ends lost 4 bases at V and 0 bases at J; junction bases unmatched: 3. The DNA of the CDR3 is TGTGCCAGCAGTTACCTAGCGGGGGCCTCCTACGAGCAGTACTTC. Translating gives CASSYLAGASYEQYF.

V and J are TRBV9 and TRBJ2-5; tentatively, D is TRBD2 (6 bases). With 0 bases removed from V and 4 bases from J, the gap between germline ends came to 13 bases. This CDR3 spans 15 amino acids. Germline V gene lookup returns CDR1 SGDLS and CDR2 YYNGEE. In DNA, the CDR3 is TGTGCCAGCAGCGTAGCGGGGGACCCTCGAGAGACCCAGTACTTC. It codes for CASSVAGDPRETQYF.

The chain couples TRBV18 to TRBJ1-2; 7 bases fit TRBD1. CDR3 length: 12 residues. With V trimmed by 2 bases and J by 6 bases, 0 bases remained unmatched. Looked up from germline, CDR1 is KGHSH and CDR2 is LQKENI. The CDR3 here is CASSPTGDGYTF. In DNA, the CDR3 is TGTGCCAGCTCACCAACAGGGGATGGCTACACCTTC. Variable domain in full (rest from reference TRBV18 and TRBJ1-2): NAGVMQNPRHLVRRRGQEARLRCSPMKGHSHVYWYRQLPEEGLKFMVYLQKENIIDESGMPKERFSAEFPKEGPSILRIQQVVRGDSAAYFCASSPTGDGYTFGSGTRLTVV.

The chain uses TRBV29-1 and TRBJ2-3; 7 bases map to TRBD1. The V segment lost 4 bases and the J segment 5 bases; nucleotides outside the gene matches: 6. The CDR3 runs to 13 residues. The V gene's germline CDR1 is SQVTM and CDR2 ANQGSEA. DNA of the CDR3: TGCAGCGTTGGGACAGGTTCTAAAGATACGCAGTATTTT. Its protein product is CSVGTGSKDTQYF.

The chain combines TRBV6-5 with TRBJ1-2; TRBD1 matches at 9 bases. Germline CDR1 MNHEY, CDR2 SVGAGI. Losses at the gene ends were 5 bases for V and 6 bases for J; bases not matched to a gene: 10. This CDR3 spans 15 amino acids. This CDR3 reads CASSTRLQGAHGYTF. The CDR3 DNA is TGTGCCAGCAGTACACGATTACAGGGGGCACATGGCTACACCTTC.

The chain uses TRBV5-1 and TRBJ1-4; TRBD1 agrees at 12 bases. CDR1 and CDR2 (germline): SGHRS, YFSETQ. This CDR3 is 15 amino acids long. V lost 7 bases, J lost 8 bases, and 9 bases stayed unmatched. CDR3 residues: CASRDRGQWGEKLFF. For the CDR3, the DNA is TGCGCCAGCCGGGACAGGGGGCAGTGGGGAGAAAAACTGTTTTTT.

A note on this clone: Other nucleotide sequences in the sample specify the same CDR3. V usage is TRBV18 and J usage is TRBJ2-5; a possible D gene is TRBD1 (6 bases). The CDR3 extends over 14 amino acids. Per germline, CDR1 KGHSH and CDR2 LQKENI. V was cut by 4 bases and J by 3 bases, with 12 bases left in between. In DNA, the CDR3 is TGTGCCAGCTCACGAACGGGACAAGAAGAGACCCAGTACTTC. As protein: CASSRTGQEETQYF.

This rearrangement joins TRBV6-6 to TRBJ2-1; 7 nucleotides agree with TRBD1. The CDR3 has 14 residues. CDR1 and CDR2 from the germline V gene are MNHNY and SVGAGI (reference sequence). Unmatched junction bases numbered 4, after V lost 4 bases and J lost 4 bases. Here the CDR3 DNA reads TGTGCCAGCAGTTCATGGACAGGTTACAATGAGCAGTTCTTC. As protein: CASSSWTGYNEQFF.

The rearrangement links TRBV15 to TRBJ2-5; D is possibly TRBD1 (6 bases). Trimming shortened V by 1 base and J by 3 bases, and 6 bases separated the two germline ends. The CDR3 runs 13 residues. The germline CDR1 and CDR2 sequences are LNHNV and YYDKDF (reference sequence). CDR3: CATSRAGEETQYF. DNA for the CDR3: TGTGCCACCAGCAGAGCAGGGGAAGAGACCCAGTACTTC.

CDR3 sequence reads: CASSLTGNTGELFF. The CDR3 region has the DNA TGTGCCAGCAGCTTGACAGGGAACACCGGGGAGCTGTTTTTT. The chain carries TRBV5-6 and TRBJ2-2; TRBD1 is a possible D gene (5 bases). Germline assignment: CDR1 SGHDT and CDR2 YYEEEE. This CDR3 has 14 residues. Trimming removed 1 base from V and 1 base from J, with 5 bases in between.

The V gene is TRBV10-3, the J gene TRBJ1-1, with 7 bases identical to TRBD1. The CDR3 sequence is 14 residues long. The J segment lost 2 bases and the V segment lost 4 bases, leaving 4 bases of the junction unmatched. Germline CDR1 is ENHRY and CDR2 is SYGVKD. The CDR3 sequence: CAISGTGFNTEAFF. The CDR3 nucleotides read TGTGCCATCAGTGGGACAGGATTTAACACTGAAGCTTTCTTT.

V and J are TRBV6-5 and TRBJ2-3; D remains unclear. V lost 5 bases to trimming and J lost 4 bases, with 10 bases between them. CDR1 MNHEY and CDR2 SVGAGI come from the germline V gene. This CDR3 comprises 13 residues. As DNA, the CDR3 is TGTGCCAGCAGTCCCCTGATAGCAGATACGCAGTATTTT. This encodes CASSPLIADTQYF.

This clone was detected only once. The CDR3 DNA follows: TGTGCTAGTGCAGGGGAGGGGGAGAGGGATACGCAGTATTTT. Protein: CASAGEGERDTQYF. The chain recombines TRBV12-5 with TRBJ2-3, with a possible D match to TRBD2 (7 bases). Trimming removed 7 bases at V and 6 bases at J, with 17 bases between. Germline CDR1 LGHNT, CDR2 FRNRAP. This CDR3 is 14 amino acids long.

The chain employs TRBV6-2 or TRBV6-3 and TRBJ1-3, with D possibly matching TRBD1 (5 bases). The CDR3 has 19 residues. Germline V gene data show CDR1 as MNHEY and CDR2 as SVGEGT. V was shortened by 6 bases and J by 0 bases, with 24 bases between the two germline ends. The chain's CDR3 is CASSLFGRTPLRSGNTIYF. The DNA of the CDR3 is TGTGCCAGCAGCCTTTTTGGACGGACACCCCTTCGCTCTGGAAACACCATATATTTT.

This clone has only one observation. The J gene is TRBJ2-3, the V gene TRBV5-4, with D maybe TRBD2 (6 bases). The V end lost 0 bases, the J end lost 2 bases, and 13 bases lay between the germline ends. The CDR3 runs 16 residues. Germline CDR1 and CDR2: SGHNT and YYREEE (reference sequence). The CDR3 loop is CASSLARGLDTDTQYF. CDR3 coding DNA: TGTGCCAGCAGCTTGGCCCGGGGGTTAGACACAGATACGCAGTATTTT.

A few counts support this clone. The J gene is TRBJ1-5, the V gene TRBV10-3; TRBD1 matches 7 bases. V trimming: 9 bases; J trimming: 7 bases; junction bases outside the gene matches: 9. Germline-derived CDR1 and CDR2 are ENHRY and SYGVKD. This CDR3 has 13 amino acids. The CDR3 DNA sequence: TGTGCCATAGCCGACAGGGACAACCAGCCCCAGCATTTT. Protein: CAIADRDNQPQHF.

The rearrangement joins TRBV28 to TRBJ1-4; D remains ambiguous. Per germline, CDR1 MDHEN and CDR2 SYDVKM. This CDR3 is 12 amino acids long. With 4 bases removed from V and 6 bases from J, the gap between germline ends came to 6 bases. The CDR3 loop is CASSYRDEKLFF. Here the CDR3 DNA reads TGTGCCAGCAGTTACCGGGATGAAAAACTGTTTTTT.

V usage is TRBV18 and J usage is TRBJ1-6; the D is unclear. CDR3 length: 16 amino acids. V gave up 1 base and J gave up 6 bases, with 13 bases separating them. Germline-derived CDR1 and CDR2 are KGHSH and LQKENI. The CDR3 DNA reads TGTGCCAGCTCACCACTAGGTCGGGGTGGTAATTCACCCCTCCACTTT. Its translation is CASSPLGRGGNSPLHF.

The sample holds one count of this clone. The V and J genes are TRBV21-1 and TRBJ1-5; the tabulated D call, TRBD1, remains unverified against the DNA. TRBV21-1 is assigned pseudogene status. The CDR3 runs 14 residues. CDR3 amino acids: CASSLKGAGQPQHF. DNA of the CDR3: TGTGCCAGCAGTTTAAAGGGGGCCGGACAGCCCCAGCATTTT.

This sequence joins TRBV7-9 and TRBJ1-5, with 7 bases matching TRBD1. The ends lost 7 bases at V and 4 bases at J; junction bases unmatched: 7. CDR3 length: 14 amino acids. Germline loops: CDR1 SEHNR, CDR2 FQNEAQ (reference sequence). CDR3 DNA: TGTGCCAGCACCAGGGGGGAAGGGAATCAGCCCCAGCATTTT. Encoded protein: CASTRGEGNQPQHF.

The chain links TRBV6-6 to TRBJ2-2; D gene ambiguous. Between the trimmed V and J ends, which lost 2 bases and 4 bases, there was a span of 11 bases. This CDR3 has 15 residues. CDR1 is MNHNY, CDR2 SVGAGI, per germline (reference sequence). This CDR3 reads CASSYGPSATGELFF. Written as DNA, the CDR3 is TGTGCCAGCAGTTACGGGCCGTCCGCCACCGGGGAGCTGTTTTTT.